These 5 T cell receptor beta chains originate from one sample sequenced in a study of T cell repertoires and HLA-DP antigens (dated by TCRdb to the late 2010s). Their specific antigens are unknown. Receptor libraries were prepared by the immunoSEQ multiplex PCR assay. TCRdb's version of the immuneACCESS table is confined to in-frame rearrangements and falls short of the full clone set. An unresolved V gene accounts for under half of the shortfall where checked; the remainder is of unknown origin. Present in this sample are some 120,000 clones, more than 85% of which were seen just once. About 0.27% of the sample rests with the top ten. Sequencing was carried out using CD4+ T cells from PBMCs. The receptors here all came from a woman aged 18-29 years in good health and CMV-seronegative.

The chain has TRBV4-3 and TRBJ1-1, with no clear D. The CDR3 totals 14 residues. Trimming removed 2 bases at V and 2 bases at J, with 9 bases between. The germline gives CDR1 LGHNA, CDR2 YSLEER. This CDR3 reads CASSQRQSNTEAFF. The CDR3 DNA follows: TGCGCCAGCAGCCAAAGGCAATCTAACACTGAAGCTTTCTTT.

In nucleotides, the CDR3 is TGTGCCAGCAGCAAGGACAGGGTCCAAGAGACCCAGTACTTC. It yields the protein CASSKDRVQETQYF. The rearrangement uses TRBV7-2 and TRBJ2-5; 8 nucleotides align to TRBD1. The CDR3 totals 14 residues. Germline CDR1 reads SGHTA; CDR2 reads FQGNSA. The junction had 3 bases not matched to a gene; V was cut back by 5 bases and J by 1 base.

V usage is TRBV5-6 and J usage is TRBJ2-7, with 10 positions matching TRBD2. V shed 3 bases, J shed 2 bases, and the junction held 8 bases outside the gene matches. CDR3 length: 16 residues. CDR1 is SGHDT and CDR2 is YYEEEE in the germline V gene. CDR3 DNA sequence: TGTGCCAGCAGCTCTTTTGGACTAGCGGATACCTACGAGCAGTACTTC. Its translation: CASSSFGLADTYEQYF.

The genes are TRBV4-1 and TRBJ1-3, with D unresolved. The V gene's germline CDR1 is MGHRA and CDR2 YSYEKL. The CDR3 runs to 17 residues. V was clipped by 2 bases and J by 9 bases, with 23 bases between them. As DNA, the CDR3 is TGCGCCAGCAGCCAACCAATAGCCGGACCCCCGGCCCCCACCATATATTTT. Its protein product is CASSQPIAGPPAPTIYF.

CDR3 in amino acids: CASGPGQGSTDTQYF. Here the CDR3 DNA reads TGTGCTAGTGGACCTGGACAGGGGAGCACAGATACGCAGTATTTT. The chain recombines TRBV12-5 with TRBJ2-3; TRBD1 agrees at 9 bases. The CDR3 sequence is 15 residues long. Per the germline V gene, CDR1 is LGHNT and CDR2 is FRNRAP. V lost 6 bases, J lost 0 bases, and 4 bases stayed unmatched.